This entry is about one TCR beta chain. A read error may account for a junction end that differs from germline. The data derive from a study of early T cells in non-severe SARS-CoV-2 infection. TCRdb independently ran MiXCR on the 5' RACE reads; one entry per CDR3 protein. The repertoire consists of roughly 100,000 distinct CDR3 sequences, with approximately 14% occurring once and the leading ten covering roughly 6%. The CDR3 runs 14 residues. Germline values: CDR1 SNHLY, CDR2 FYNNEI. The sequenced sample was whole blood. The chain couples TRBV2 to TRBJ1-1; perhaps TRBD1 as D (5 bases). This sequence originates from an adult who was a healthcare worker with PCR-confirmed SARS-CoV-2 infection or an uninfected control (not recorded which). The DNA of the CDR3 is TGTGCCAGCATCGGGGCTCGCGTCTCCACTGAAGCTTACTTT. Protein product: CASIGARVSTEAYF.